What follows are 30 T cell receptor beta chains derived from one specimen sequenced in a study of blood T cell repertoires in COVID-19. Assay: immunoSEQ multiplex PCR; the TCRdb copy retains only in-frame clones and omits some. The table shows roughly 250,000 clones, with 87% occurring only once. Sequenced sample: peripheral blood. The receptor set was obtained from a man aged 60-69 years who had recovered from COVID-19.

The gene calls are TRBV5-1 and TRBJ2-5; the D gene is possibly TRBD1 (7 bases). The germline V gene has CDR1 SGHRS and CDR2 YFSETQ. The ends were cut back, 1 base at V and 4 bases at J, with 11 bases in the middle. This CDR3 comprises 14 residues. The CDR3 here is CASSLKQGGETQYF. The CDR3 nucleotides read TGCGCCAGCAGCTTGAAGCAGGGGGGAGAGACCCAGTACTTC.

The rearrangement uses TRBV5-1 and TRBJ2-3; 9 bases map to TRBD2. The length of the CDR3 is 24 residues. Germline-derived CDR1 and CDR2 are SGHRS and YFSETQ. Germline trimming cut 5 bases from V and 0 bases from J; bases unmatched to any gene: 31. This CDR3 is CASRGEPQGSSAPSGTYSTDTQYF. The CDR3 coding sequence is TGCGCCAGCAGGGGGGAACCCCAGGGGAGTAGCGCACCTAGCGGGACTTATAGCACAGATACGCAGTATTTT.

The V and J genes are TRBV11-2 and TRBJ2-7; 8 bases are shared with TRBD1. V was clipped by 5 bases and J by 2 bases; unmatched bases: 11. The germline CDR1 and CDR2 sequences are SGHAT and FQNNGV. This CDR3 is built from 16 residues. Here the CDR3 reads CASSPAFRQGTYEQYF. DNA for the CDR3: TGTGCCAGCAGCCCAGCCTTCCGACAGGGGACCTACGAGCAGTACTTC.

This chain links TRBV10-3 with TRBJ2-7; 10 bases are shared with TRBD1. Germline V gene data show CDR1 as ENHRY and CDR2 as SYGVKD. This CDR3 is built from 16 residues. V was pared by 2 bases and J by 2 bases, with 6 bases of the junction left unmatched. CDR3 sequence: CAISEPTGGSPYEQYF. The CDR3 DNA follows: TGTGCCATCAGTGAGCCGACAGGGGGCTCTCCCTACGAGCAGTACTTC.

The chain recombines TRBV15 with TRBJ1-4; D is undetermined. Trimming took off 6 bases at V and 8 bases at J, with 16 bases between the two ends. Germline loops: CDR1 LNHNV, CDR2 YYDKDF (reference sequence). CDR3 length: 14 residues. CDR3 coding DNA: TGTGCCACCAGTACAAATTGGGGAGGAGAAAAACTGTTTTTT. Translated, it gives CATSTNWGGEKLFF.

V and J are TRBV2 and TRBJ2-2, with TRBD1 as a possible D gene (7 bases). This CDR3 has 16 residues. Trimming stripped 4 bases from V and 4 bases from J, with 16 bases between. Germline-derived CDR1 and CDR2 are SNHLY and FYNNEI. The CDR3 DNA follows: TGTGCCAGCAGTGCGGAGGGGGCCGTCTCCACCGGGGAGCTGTTTTTT. This encodes CASSAEGAVSTGELFF.

This clone was counted between two and nine times. The rearrangement joins TRBV7-9 to TRBJ2-1, with 7 nucleotides matching TRBD2. This CDR3 is 19 amino acids long. The V and J ends lost 1 base and 0 bases, in that order; junction bases with no gene match: 12. From germline, CDR1 is SEHNR and CDR2 FQNEAQ (reference sequence). The CDR3 reads CASSLDRGGVTSSYNEQFF. DNA of the CDR3: TGTGCCAGCAGCTTAGATCGCGGGGGTGTGACAAGCTCCTACAATGAGCAGTTCTTC.

The J gene is TRBJ1-2, the V gene TRBV14, with D tentatively TRBD1 (6 bases). The V gene lost 4 bases and the J gene lost 6 bases, with 15 bases spanning the gap. Germline V gene sequence: CDR1 SGHDN, CDR2 FVKESK. The CDR3 runs to 14 residues. The chain's CDR3 is CASSPGGARHGYTF. The CDR3 bases are TGTGCCAGCAGCCCGGGGGGGGCGAGGCATGGCTACACCTTC.

A single count supports this clone. This chain links TRBV7-9 with TRBJ1-4, with D possibly matching TRBD1 (6 bases). The V gene's germline CDR1 is SEHNR and CDR2 FQNEAQ (reference sequence). CDR3 length: 15 amino acids. The ends were cut back, 4 bases at V and 8 bases at J, with 17 bases in the middle. The CDR3 nucleotides read TGTGCCAGCAGCTCCCGTGGGGGCTGGGGGGAAAAACTGTTTTTT. Its protein product is CASSSRGGWGEKLFF.

V and J are TRBV7-9 and TRBJ1-2, with D perhaps matching TRBD1 (6 bases). Trimming pared 3 bases from V and 8 bases from J, leaving 16 bases between. CDR1 is SEHNR and CDR2 is FQNEAQ in the germline V gene (reference sequence). CDR3 length equals 14 residues. The CDR3 here is CASSFEQGVGGYTF. As DNA, the CDR3 is TGTGCCAGCAGCTTCGAACAGGGCGTAGGGGGCTACACCTTC. The full variable domain, completed using reference TRBV7-9 and TRBJ1-2, is DTGVSQNPRHKITKRGQNVTFRCDPISEHNRLYWYRQTLGQGPEFLTYFQNEAQLEKSRLLSDRFSAERPKGSFSTLEIQRTEQGDSAMYLCASSFEQGVGGYTFGSGTRLTVV.

The genes are TRBV19 and TRBJ1-2; the match to TRBD1 covers 10 bases. The CDR3 extends over 16 amino acids. Trimming cost V 3 bases and J 7 bases; bases outside gene matches: 11. Germline V CDR1 and CDR2: LNHDA, SQIVND (reference sequence). CDR3 nucleotides: TGTGCCAGTAGTATGAGTATGTGGACAGGGGGTGGTGGCTACACCTTC. Translated: CASSMSMWTGGGGYTF.

This rearrangement joins TRBV6-1 to TRBJ2-7, with TRBD2 as a possible D gene (6 bases). Germline-derived CDR1 and CDR2 are MNHNS and SASEGT. This CDR3 contains 15 residues. V shed 3 bases and J shed 3 bases, with 15 bases lying between them. The CDR3 nucleotides read TGTGCCAGCAGTGACGCCCCTGGAGGGGACTACGAGCAGTACTTC. Protein sequence: CASSDAPGGDYEQYF.

The rearrangement uses TRBV2 and TRBJ2-7; 7 nucleotides align to TRBD1. Losses at the gene ends were 4 bases for V and 3 bases for J; bases not matched to a gene: 6. Germline V gene data show CDR1 as SNHLY and CDR2 as FYNNEI. The CDR3 has 14 residues. CDR3: CASSAERDSYEQYF. In DNA form, the CDR3 reads TGTGCCAGCAGTGCCGAGAGGGACAGCTACGAGCAGTACTTC.

V gene TRBV5-8 combines with J gene TRBJ1-1; D is perhaps TRBD1 (6 bases). The ends were cut back, 6 bases at V and 3 bases at J, with 24 bases in the middle. The CDR3 spans 17 residues. Germline CDR1 reads SGHTS; CDR2 reads YDEGEE. The CDR3 sequence is CASNTVGGASYDTEAFF. Here the CDR3 DNA reads TGTGCCAGCAACACGGTGGGGGGGGCTTCATACGACACTGAAGCTTTCTTT.

The chain joins TRBV30 to TRBJ1-6, with TRBD1 matching over 8 bases. The germline CDR1 and CDR2 sequences are GTSNPN and SVGIG (reference sequence). V was pared by 0 bases and J by 6 bases, with 4 bases of the junction left unmatched. This CDR3 is built from 15 residues. CDR3 nucleotide sequence: TGTGCCTGGAGTGTGCCGGGACAGGTTAATTCACCCCTCCACTTT. Protein: CAWSVPGQVNSPLHF.

The chain uses TRBV5-5 and TRBJ1-2, with 7 bases identical to TRBD1. Germline V gene lookup returns CDR1 SGHKS and CDR2 YYEKEE (reference sequence). There are 13 residues in the CDR3. V lost 2 bases and J lost 4; bases outside the gene matches: 2. This CDR3 reads CASSFSGGYGYTF. DNA for the CDR3: TGTGCCAGCAGCTTCTCAGGGGGCTATGGCTACACCTTC.

The V call is TRBV5-8, the J call TRBJ2-3; weak D call: TRBD2 (5 bases). Trimming left V 7 bases short and J 1 base short, with 10 bases between. This CDR3 has 13 residues. CDR1 and CDR2 (germline): SGHTS, YDEGEE. The CDR3 DNA follows: TGTGCCAGCCGGGAAGCGGGCACAGATACGCAGTATTTT. It yields the protein CASREAGTDTQYF.

This chain uses TRBV5-4 with TRBJ1-4; 8 positions agree with TRBD1. V lost 2 bases to trimming and J lost 6 bases; unmatched junction nucleotides: 0. Germline values: CDR1 SGHNT, CDR2 YYREEE (reference sequence). The length of the CDR3 is 13 residues. The CDR3 reads CASSLQGDEKLFF. The CDR3 nucleotides read TGTGCCAGCAGCTTACAGGGGGATGAAAAACTGTTTTTT.

V usage is TRBV20-1 and J usage is TRBJ2-3; 7 nucleotides align to TRBD2. The CDR3 consists of 16 residues. V was clipped by 3 bases and J by 1 base; unmatched bases: 10. Per germline, CDR1 DFQATT and CDR2 SNEGSKA (reference sequence). The chain's CDR3 is CSASAPGGVGTDTQYF. The CDR3 DNA reads TGCAGTGCTAGTGCCCCGGGGGGAGTGGGCACAGATACGCAGTATTTT.

The V and J genes are TRBV2 and TRBJ1-4; 8 bases fit TRBD1. Trimming cost V 8 bases and J 8 bases; bases outside gene matches: 7. CDR1 and CDR2 from the germline V gene are SNHLY and FYNNEI. The CDR3 consists of 13 residues. The CDR3 loop reads CASLGRGHEKLFF. CDR3 coding DNA: TGTGCCAGCTTAGGCAGGGGGCACGAAAAACTGTTTTTT.

The chain recombines TRBV14 with TRBJ1-1, with D possibly being TRBD1 (6 bases). Germline CDR1 reads SGHDN; CDR2 reads FVKESK. The CDR3 length is 14 residues. The V gene lost 6 bases and the J gene lost 4 bases, with 15 bases spanning the gap. CDR3 protein: CASRRHMDSTEAFF. CDR3 in DNA: TGTGCCAGCAGACGACATATGGACAGCACTGAAGCTTTCTTT.

This chain connects TRBV5-4 to TRBJ2-3; 9 nucleotides match TRBD1. Germline V CDR1 and CDR2: SGHNT, YYREEE (reference sequence). V trimming: 2 bases; J trimming: 3 bases; junction bases outside the gene matches: 10. The CDR3 consists of 17 residues. The CDR3 sequence: CASSLSTTGGKTDTQYF. In DNA, the CDR3 is TGTGCCAGCAGCTTATCCACGACAGGGGGTAAGACAGATACGCAGTATTTT.

This chain joins TRBV13 and TRBJ2-4, with D uncertain. Germline V CDR1 and CDR2: PRHDT, FYEKMQ (reference sequence). The V end was cut by 5 bases, the J end by 4 bases, with 15 bases between. The CDR3 consists of 15 residues. The CDR3 spells CASSAFMAGKNIQYF. The CDR3 DNA sequence: TGTGCCAGCAGCGCGTTCATGGCAGGAAAAAACATTCAGTACTTC. Using reference TRBV13 and TRBJ2-4 for the parts outside the CDR3, the full variable domain is AAGVIQSPRHLIKEKRETATLKCYPIPRHDTVYWYQQGPGQDPQFLISFYEKMQSDKGSIPDRFSAQQFSDYHSELNMSSLELGDSALYFCASSAFMAGKNIQYFGAGTRLSVL.

The chain combines TRBV18 with TRBJ2-1; 9 nucleotides agree with TRBD2. Trimming at V came to 1 base and at J to 8 bases, leaving 6 bases not matched to a gene. The length of the CDR3 is 15 residues. Germline CDR1 and CDR2: KGHSH and LQKENI. CDR3 sequence (DNA): TGTGCCAGCTCACCACAGATGGCGGGGGGGGATGAGCAGTTCTTC. It translates to CASSPQMAGGDEQFF.

This clone was seen ten or more times. This chain links TRBV14 with TRBJ1-3; TRBD1 might be the D (5 bases). V lost 4 bases and J 3 bases, leaving 16 bases between the germline ends. The germline gives CDR1 SGHDN, CDR2 FVKESK. The CDR3 has 16 amino acids. CDR3 bases: TGTGCCAGCAGCCTCACAGAAGGGGCCTTTGGAAACACCATATATTTT. This encodes CASSLTEGAFGNTIYF.

The chain is built from TRBV12-3 or TRBV12-4 and TRBJ1-6; weak D call: TRBD1 (5 bases). The CDR3 consists of 13 residues. V shed 8 bases and J shed 7 bases, with 12 bases lying between them. CDR3 nucleotides: TGTGCCAGCCAAGACAGACAGAATTCACCCCTCCACTTT. Its protein product is CASQDRQNSPLHF.

In its sample, this clone was seen once. J is TRBJ2-1 and V is TRBV7-9; TRBD2 agrees at 9 bases. Germline CDR1 and CDR2: SEHNR and FQNEAQ (reference sequence). This CDR3 spans 17 amino acids. V lost 4 bases to trimming and J lost 4 bases; unmatched junction nucleotides: 11. This chain's CDR3 is CASSYGHSSGGYNEQFF. Here the CDR3 DNA reads TGTGCCAGCAGCTACGGACATAGTAGCGGGGGTTACAATGAGCAGTTCTTC. The full variable domain, with the rest looked up from reference TRBV7-9 and TRBJ2-1, is DTGVSQNPRHKITKRGQNVTFRCDPISEHNRLYWYRQTLGQGPEFLTYFQNEAQLEKSRLLSDRFSAERPKGSFSTLEIQRTEQGDSAMYLCASSYGHSSGGYNEQFFGPGTRLTVL.

This sequence joins TRBV7-8 and TRBJ2-3; 10 bases line up with TRBD1. Trimming removed 1 base from V and 4 bases from J; junction bases left unmatched: 5. Germline V gene lookup returns CDR1 SGHVS and CDR2 FQNEAQ. The CDR3 is made up of 16 amino acids. CDR3 sequence: CASSLGGQGFADTQYF. The CDR3, as DNA: TGTGCCAGCAGCTTAGGGGGACAGGGGTTCGCAGATACGCAGTATTTT.

The chain links TRBV2 to TRBJ2-6; 10 nucleotides match TRBD1. This CDR3 region has 20 residues. Germline loops: CDR1 SNHLY, CDR2 FYNNEI. V shed 0 bases and J 0 bases; nucleotides not matched to a gene: 8. The CDR3 DNA sequence: TGTGCCAGCAGTGAAGCCGGGACAGGGGTAGTAAGCTCTGGGGCCAACGTCCTGACTTTC. Translating it yields CASSEAGTGVVSSGANVLTF.

This chain uses TRBV7-9 with TRBJ2-3; 11 bases fit TRBD1. V was clipped by 4 bases and J by 7 bases; unmatched bases: 7. The CDR3 contains 15 residues. Germline loops: CDR1 SEHNR, CDR2 FQNEAQ (reference sequence). CDR3 region: CASSWGQGEENTQYF. The CDR3 bases are TGTGCCAGCAGCTGGGGACAGGGGGAGGAAAATACGCAGTATTTT.